Each of the 26 T cell receptor beta chains below was sequenced from the same sample in a study of human T cells and chemical hapten exposure. TCRdb called the RACE reads again in MiXCR, with one record for every CDR3 protein. The data hold some 170,000 distinct CDR3 sequences, with 20% to 25% observed a single time. As to time point: patch test 1, 2 weeks after DPC sensitization. Treatment: therapeutic diphenylcyclopropenone sensitization with weekly scalp DPC. This material consisted of whole blood, taken in connection with sensitization to the hapten diphenylcyclopropenone (DPC). These receptors all stem from a woman aged 50 to 60 with alopecia areata. Some clones in this sample may be carry-over from other donors' samples.

This clonotype occurred a few times. This rearrangement joins TRBV20-1 to TRBJ2-7; a possible D gene is TRBD2 (6 bases). Between the trimmed V and J ends, which lost 2 bases and 2 bases, there was a span of 10 bases. This CDR3 is 13 amino acids long. Germline CDR1 and CDR2: DFQATT and SNEGSKA (reference sequence). The chain's CDR3 is CSARRRGPYEQYF. For the CDR3, the DNA is TGCAGTGCTAGACGGCGGGGACCCTACGAGCAGTACTTC.

The CDR3 DNA is TGTGCCAGCAGCCATCGACAGGGGAACACTGAAGCTTTCTTT. Protein product: CASSHRQGNTEAFF. The chain couples TRBV7-4 to TRBJ1-1, with 7 bases lining up with TRBD1. In germline, CDR1 is SGHVT, CDR2 SQSDAQ. The V and J ends lost 5 bases and 1 base, in that order; junction bases with no gene match: 4. The CDR3 is 14 amino acids.

In its sample, this clonotype was seen a few times. The chain's CDR3 is CSATKVGRGYQETQYF. CDR3 bases: TGCAGTGCTACGAAGGTCGGTCGGGGGTACCAAGAGACCCAGTACTTC. This sequence joins TRBV20-1 and TRBJ2-5; tentatively, D is TRBD2 (6 bases). The germline CDR1 and CDR2 sequences are DFQATT and SNEGSKA (reference sequence). This CDR3 has 16 amino acids. V was shortened by 4 bases and J by 0 bases, with 18 bases between the two germline ends.

This clonotype was seen a few times. V gene TRBV5-4 combines with J gene TRBJ2-5; D remains unclear. The CDR3 spans 16 residues. Looked up from germline, CDR1 is SGHNT and CDR2 is YYREEE (reference sequence). V was pared by 4 bases and J by 2 bases, with 18 bases between. CDR3 sequence reads: CASSKGHSLRQETQYF. CDR3 nucleotides: TGTGCCAGCAGCAAAGGCCATTCATTGAGACAAGAGACCCAGTACTTC.

The rearrangement joins TRBV2 to TRBJ1-1, with 8 bases matching TRBD1. The CDR3 is 14 residues long. With V trimmed by 7 bases and J by 1 base, 5 bases remained unmatched. Germline-derived CDR1 and CDR2 are SNHLY and FYNNEI. The CDR3 region is CASNQGARNTEAFF. Written as DNA, the CDR3 is TGTGCCAGCAATCAGGGGGCTCGGAACACTGAAGCTTTCTTT.

This clonotype has only a few counts. The chain links TRBV5-1 to TRBJ2-7; TRBD1 might be the D (5 bases). Trimming cost V 0 bases and J 4 bases, with 11 bases left between them. Germline assignment: CDR1 SGHRS and CDR2 YFSETQ. The CDR3 totals 14 residues. This chain's CDR3 is CASSLDPSGYEQYF. CDR3 DNA: TGCGCCAGCAGCTTGGACCCATCAGGGTACGAGCAGTACTTC.

A few counts support this clonotype. The chain carries TRBV3-1 and TRBJ2-1; no clear D. Trimming removed 1 base at V and 4 bases at J, with 8 bases between. CDR1 is LGHDT, CDR2 YNNKEL, per germline (reference sequence). This CDR3 region has 14 residues. CDR3 sequence reads: CASSQVPGYNEQFF. In DNA form, the CDR3 reads TGTGCCAGCAGCCAAGTCCCCGGATACAATGAGCAGTTCTTC.

The CDR3 loop is CASSRRAVSGANVLTF. The CDR3 DNA reads TGTGCCAGCAGCCGGAGGGCGGTCTCTGGGGCCAACGTCCTGACTTTC. The chain uses TRBV14 and TRBJ2-6; perhaps TRBD2 as D (6 bases). This CDR3 contains 16 residues. The germline V gene has CDR1 SGHDN and CDR2 FVKESK. V dropped 4 bases and J dropped 0 bases, with 10 bases sitting between them.

The V and J genes are TRBV29-1 and TRBJ2-2; D gene ambiguous. The V gene lost 2 bases and the J gene lost 6 bases, with 4 bases spanning the gap. The germline CDR1 and CDR2 sequences are SQVTM and ANQGSEA. This CDR3 spans 11 amino acids. The CDR3 nucleotides are TGCAGCGTTGAAAGCCCCGGGGAGCTGTTTTTT. This codes for CSVESPGELFF.

This clonotype was detected a few times. The chain carries TRBV7-9 and TRBJ2-3; unclear D gene. Per germline, CDR1 SEHNR and CDR2 FQNEAQ (reference sequence). V was shortened by 6 bases and J by 4 bases, with 11 bases between the two germline ends. This CDR3 contains 13 residues. The CDR3 protein is CASRSSPSDTQYF. The CDR3 coding sequence is TGTGCCAGCAGATCCTCTCCGTCAGATACGCAGTATTTT.

This clonotype appeared a few times. This rearrangement joins TRBV29-1 to TRBJ2-1; no firm D call. This CDR3 comprises 14 residues. The V end lost 3 bases, the J end lost 1 base, and 10 bases lay between the germline ends. CDR1 and CDR2 from the germline V gene are SQVTM and ANQGSEA. The CDR3 DNA follows: TGCAGCGTTGAGCACCCCCAGTCCTACAATGAGCAGTTCTTC. Translated: CSVEHPQSYNEQFF.

This clonotype showed up just a few times. The CDR3 DNA reads as TGTGCCATCAGTGAGTCGAGTGCGATCTATGGCTACACCTTC. It specifies CAISESSAIYGYTF. The chain has TRBV10-3 and TRBJ1-2; D gene uncertain. Germline CDR1 reads ENHRY; CDR2 reads SYGVKD. CDR3 length: 14 amino acids. V shed 0 bases and J shed 4 bases, with 9 bases lying between them.

The V call is TRBV2, the J call TRBJ2-5, with TRBD2 matching 13 bases. CDR3 length: 15 amino acids. Germline V gives CDR1 SNHLY, CDR2 FYNNEI. The V and J ends lost 6 bases and 4 bases, in that order; junction bases with no gene match: 5. Written as DNA, the CDR3 is TGTGCCAGCAGCCGGACTAGCGGGAGTGTAGAGACCCAGTACTTC. This gives the protein CASSRTSGSVETQYF.

This clonotype has just a few counts. J is TRBJ2-4 and V is TRBV29-1; 10 nucleotides match TRBD1. The J segment lost 5 bases and the V segment lost 6 bases, leaving 1 base of the junction unmatched. CDR3 size: 12 residues. The germline gives CDR1 SQVTM, CDR2 ANQGSEA. The CDR3 sequence: CSVDRGENIQYF. The CDR3 coding sequence is TGCAGCGTGGACAGGGGGGAAAACATTCAGTACTTC. Full variable domain (rest looked up from reference TRBV29-1 and TRBJ2-4): SAVISQKPSRDICQRGTSLTIQCQVDSQVTMMFWYRQQPGQSLTLIATANQGSEATYESGFVIDKFPISRPNLTFSTLTVSNMSPEDSSIYLCSVDRGENIQYFGAGTRLSVL.

The chain has TRBV7-8 and TRBJ2-7; D gene ambiguous. Deletions cut 5 bases from V and 0 bases from J, with 11 bases between. Per the germline V gene, CDR1 is SGHVS and CDR2 is FQNEAQ. The CDR3 has 14 residues. CDR3 in amino acids: CASSPALSSYEQYF. The CDR3 DNA reads TGTGCCAGCAGCCCTGCTTTAAGCTCCTACGAGCAGTACTTC.

This chain uses TRBV24-1 with TRBJ1-1; D perhaps matches TRBD1 (5 bases). Per germline, CDR1 KGHDR and CDR2 SFDVKD. The CDR3 is made up of 14 amino acids. With 6 bases removed from V and 5 bases from J, the gap between germline ends came to 15 bases. DNA of the CDR3: TGTGCCACCAGTAGCCTGGGGCGGACGACTGAAGCTTTCTTT. It encodes CATSSLGRTTEAFF.

The genes are TRBV29-1 and TRBJ1-1; tentative D call: TRBD1 (5 bases). The CDR3 totals 14 residues. V was shortened by 3 bases and J by 5 bases, with 16 bases between the two germline ends. Germline V CDR1 and CDR2: SQVTM, ANQGSEA. CDR3 bases: TGCAGCGTTGACGCGCGGCGGGGGGGAACTGAAGCTTTCTTT. Encoded protein: CSVDARRGGTEAFF.

V usage is TRBV11-2 and J usage is TRBJ2-3; D is uncertain. The germline gives CDR1 SGHAT, CDR2 FQNNGV. CDR3 size: 12 residues. V was clipped by 5 bases and J by 2 bases, with 5 bases between them. CDR3 bases: TGTGCCAGCAGCATAAACACAGATACGCAGTATTTT. This sequence encodes CASSINTDTQYF.

The CDR3 is CASRYSTYNEQFF. The CDR3 coding sequence is TGTGCCAGCAGATATTCTACCTACAATGAGCAGTTCTTC. This sequence joins TRBV12-3 or TRBV12-4 and TRBJ2-1, with unresolved D. The germline V and J ends were trimmed by 6 bases and 2 bases, with 8 bases remaining between them. The CDR3 sequence is 13 residues long.

This rearrangement joins TRBV7-8 to TRBJ2-3; D remains unclear. The V end was cut by 5 bases, the J end by 0 bases, with 9 bases between. The germline gives CDR1 SGHVS, CDR2 FQNEAQ. This CDR3 region has 14 residues. The CDR3 spells CASSPVESTDTQYF. Written as DNA, the CDR3 is TGTGCCAGCAGCCCCGTAGAGAGCACAGATACGCAGTATTTT.

CDR3 sequence: CASSLPGGGGFGYTF. CDR3 nucleotides: TGTGCCAGCAGCCTCCCCGGGGGAGGAGGATTTGGCTACACCTTC. The genes are TRBV3-1 and TRBJ1-2; perhaps TRBD1 as D (5 bases). The V gene lost 4 bases and the J gene lost 7 bases, with 19 bases spanning the gap. From germline, CDR1 is LGHDT and CDR2 YNNKEL (reference sequence). The CDR3 extends over 15 amino acids.

In this sample, this clonotype turned up many times. The chain joins TRBV10-3 to TRBJ2-5; perhaps TRBD2 as D (5 bases). Germline assignment: CDR1 ENHRY and CDR2 SYGVKD. V lost 10 bases to trimming and J lost 4 bases, with 19 bases between them. There are 14 residues in the CDR3. The CDR3 sequence: CATSDRGGIETQYF. The CDR3 DNA reads TGTGCCACCTCGGATCGGGGTGGTATAGAGACCCAGTACTTC.

The chain uses TRBV24-1 and TRBJ2-3; the match to TRBD2 covers 10 bases. Germline V gene lookup returns CDR1 KGHDR and CDR2 SFDVKD. Unmatched junction bases numbered 5, after V lost 2 bases and J lost 4 bases. The CDR3 is 16 amino acids. The CDR3 DNA reads TGTGCCACCAGTGATTCGCTAGCGGGAGCCCCAGATACGCAGTATTTT. It yields the protein CATSDSLAGAPDTQYF.

The chain recombines TRBV5-1 with TRBJ1-4, with unresolved D. The CDR3 spans 16 residues. Germline V CDR1 and CDR2: SGHRS, YFSETQ. V lost 0 bases to trimming and J lost 0 bases, with 9 bases between them. In nucleotides, the CDR3 is TGCGCCAGCAGCTTGGACAGAGCTGCAACTAATGAAAAACTGTTTTTT. Translated, it gives CASSLDRAATNEKLFF.

The genes are TRBV9 and TRBJ2-7; either TRBD1 or TRBD2 may supply D (5 bases each). Germline V CDR1 and CDR2: SGDLS, YYNGEE. The CDR3 is 14 amino acids. With 4 bases removed from V and 3 bases from J, the gap between germline ends came to 14 bases. This chain's CDR3 is CASSLRDGNYEQYF. CDR3 DNA sequence: TGTGCCAGCAGCCTCCGGGACGGCAACTACGAGCAGTACTTC.

This clonotype was found a few times. The chain recombines TRBV11-3 with TRBJ2-3; 7 bases fit TRBD1. J lost 10 bases, V lost 3 bases, and 13 bases had no gene match. Germline values: CDR1 SGHNT, CDR2 YENEEA. This CDR3 comprises 15 residues. CDR3 sequence: CASSFPGQLGSAQYF. The CDR3 nucleotides are TGTGCCAGCAGCTTTCCGGGACAGCTCGGTTCTGCGCAGTATTTT.